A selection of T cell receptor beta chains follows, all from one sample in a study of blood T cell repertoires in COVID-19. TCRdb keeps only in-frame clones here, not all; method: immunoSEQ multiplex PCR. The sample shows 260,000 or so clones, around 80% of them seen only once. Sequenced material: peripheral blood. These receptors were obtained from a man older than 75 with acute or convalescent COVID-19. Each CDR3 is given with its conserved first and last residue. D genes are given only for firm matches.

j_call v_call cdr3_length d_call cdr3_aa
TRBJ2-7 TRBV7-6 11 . CASSYNYEQYF
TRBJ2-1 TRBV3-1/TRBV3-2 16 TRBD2 CASSSSGGISYNEQFF
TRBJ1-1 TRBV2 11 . CASSPRTEAFF
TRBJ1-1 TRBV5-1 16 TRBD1 CASSLAGTGANTEAFF
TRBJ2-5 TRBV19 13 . CASSIGGPGTQYF
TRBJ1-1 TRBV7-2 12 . CASSLVGSEAFF
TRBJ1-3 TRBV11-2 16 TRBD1 CASSLGGQGSGNTIYF
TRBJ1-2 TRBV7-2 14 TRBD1 CASSKGTANYGYTF
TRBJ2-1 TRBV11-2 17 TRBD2 CASSPRPASGEEDEQFF
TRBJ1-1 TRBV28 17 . CASSSPGGGAGFTEAFF
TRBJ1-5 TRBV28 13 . CASSSQSNQPQHF
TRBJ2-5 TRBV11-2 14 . CASSYRQGQETQYF
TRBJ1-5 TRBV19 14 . CASSISVSNQPQHF
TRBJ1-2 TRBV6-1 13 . CASSEALRDGYTF
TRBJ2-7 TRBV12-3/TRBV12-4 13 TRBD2 CASSLSGRYEQYF
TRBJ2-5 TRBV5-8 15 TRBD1 CASSLGDRGRETQYF
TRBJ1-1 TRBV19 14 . CASSMGVGRTEAFF
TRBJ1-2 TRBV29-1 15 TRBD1 CSVQPKTGGFGGYTF
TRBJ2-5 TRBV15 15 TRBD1 CATSRDRDRGWTQYF
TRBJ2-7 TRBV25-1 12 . CASSEYIHEQYF
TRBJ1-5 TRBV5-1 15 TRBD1 CASSAQGAHNQPQHF
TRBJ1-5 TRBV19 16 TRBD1 CASSPPRTGRNQPQHF
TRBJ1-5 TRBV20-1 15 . CSASQNRRGNQPQHF
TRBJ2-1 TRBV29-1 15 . CSVRSGSNSYNEQFF
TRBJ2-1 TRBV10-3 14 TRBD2 CAVTSGRRGSEQFF
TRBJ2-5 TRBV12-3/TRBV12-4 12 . CASSSGKETQYF
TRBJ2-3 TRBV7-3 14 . CASSLAGITDTQYF
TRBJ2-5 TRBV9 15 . CASSVGGPLQETQYF
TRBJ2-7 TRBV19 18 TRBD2 CASSTYMRTSGPYYEQYF
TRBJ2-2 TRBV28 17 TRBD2 CASSLPSRGRSAGELFF
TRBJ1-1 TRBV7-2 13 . CASSIQGLSEAFF
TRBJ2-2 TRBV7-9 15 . CASSLGERRTGELFF
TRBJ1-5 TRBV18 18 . CASPKDQRQGSYNQPQHF
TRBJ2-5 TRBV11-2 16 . CASSLGSQVFQETQYF
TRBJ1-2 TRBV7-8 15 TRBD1 CASSLGTGGIYGYTF
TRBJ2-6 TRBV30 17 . CAWSVLGGESGANVLTF
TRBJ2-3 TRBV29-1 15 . CSVDRLKWGTDTQYF
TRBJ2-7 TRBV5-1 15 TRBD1 CASSSGTGLTYEQYF
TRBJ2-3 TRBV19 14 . CASSIAGYTDTQYF
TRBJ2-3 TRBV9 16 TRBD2 CASSASSGKSTDTQYF
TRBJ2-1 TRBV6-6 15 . CASRRGGESYNEQFF
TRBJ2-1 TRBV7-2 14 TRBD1 CASGGQSSYNEQFF
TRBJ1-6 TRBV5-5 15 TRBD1 CASSFFITGGSPLHF
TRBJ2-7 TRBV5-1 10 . CASSLYEQYF
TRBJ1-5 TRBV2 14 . CASSENRDYQPQHF
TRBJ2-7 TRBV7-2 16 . CASSLASAGALGEQYF
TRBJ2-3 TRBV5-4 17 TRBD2 CASSSGLAGGRTDTQYF
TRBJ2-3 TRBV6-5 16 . CASSYGQGKGTDTQYF
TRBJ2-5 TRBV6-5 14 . CASSYSVIQETQYF
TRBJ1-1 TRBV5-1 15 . CASKQGGDMNTEAFF
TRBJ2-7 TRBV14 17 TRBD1 CASSQEDRTGYNYEQYF
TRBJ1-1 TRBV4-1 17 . CASSQDPTGGPNTEAFF